These 26 T cell receptor beta chains were all obtained from the same sample, sequenced in a study of multiple sclerosis patients with progressive multifocal leukoencephalopathy. Documented time point: less than 7 months of natalizumab therapy. Repertoires were generated with immunoSEQ multiplex PCR, while TCRdb's copy carries only in-frame clones and drops some. The table lists 25,000 to 30,000 clones, about nine tenths of them singletons. The material was PBMCs, obtained from a patient treated with natalizumab. All receptors derive from a human donor with multiple sclerosis.

The CDR3 here is CAGKAGMNTEAFF. The CDR3 DNA is TGTGCCGGAAAGGCAGGCATGAACACTGAAGCTTTCTTT. This rearrangement joins TRBV28 to TRBJ1-1; no definite D call. V lost 11 bases to trimming and J lost 0 bases, with 13 bases between them. The CDR3 consists of 13 residues. The germline CDR1 and CDR2 sequences are MDHEN and SYDVKM.

The genes are TRBV30 and TRBJ2-1, with 14 positions matching TRBD2. CDR1 GTSNPN and CDR2 SVGIG come from the germline V gene (reference sequence). CDR3 length equals 23 residues. V trimming: 0 bases; J trimming: 10 bases; junction bases outside the gene matches: 29. For the CDR3, the DNA is TGTGCCTGGAGTGTGGCCCGGTCCTATAGTGGGACTAGCGGGAGAGGGGGTATCGGGGAGCAGTTCTTC. Residues: CAWSVARSYSGTSGRGGIGEQFF.

The V and J genes are TRBV7-9 and TRBJ2-6, with D tentatively TRBD1 (6 bases). Looked up from germline, CDR1 is SEHNR and CDR2 is FQNEAQ (reference sequence). The CDR3 runs 19 residues. The V end was cut by 7 bases, the J end by 2 bases, with 24 bases between. CDR3 sequence (DNA): TGTGCCAGCACCCCTCGAGGGGACAAGCGCCATCCTGGGGCCAACGTCCTGACTTTC. It is translated as CASTPRGDKRHPGANVLTF. Filled out from reference TRBV7-9 and TRBJ2-6, the complete variable domain reads DTGVSQNPRHKITKRGQNVTFRCDPISEHNRLYWYRQTLGQGPEFLTYFQNEAQLEKSRLLSDRFSAERPKGSFSTLEIQRTEQGDSAMYLCASTPRGDKRHPGANVLTFGAGSRLTVL.

This clone was seen more than once but under ten times. CDR3 sequence: CASSLVLGTGSYEQYF. CDR3 nucleotide sequence: TGTGCCAGCAGCCTCGTTCTCGGGACGGGCTCCTACGAGCAGTACTTC. This chain uses TRBV11-2 with TRBJ2-7; either TRBD1 or TRBD2 may supply D (5 bases each). This CDR3 contains 16 residues. From germline, CDR1 is SGHAT and CDR2 FQNNGV. V gave up 5 bases and J gave up 0 bases, with 17 bases separating them.

V is TRBV4-1 and J is TRBJ1-3; 8 bases match TRBD1. This CDR3 has 15 residues. J lost 0 bases, V lost 7 bases, and 5 bases had no gene match. CDR1 and CDR2 from the germline V gene are MGHRA and YSYEKL. CDR3 in DNA: TGCGCCAGCAAGGGACAGGTCTTCTCTGGAAACACCATATATTTT. Protein: CASKGQVFSGNTIYF.

This chain links TRBV7-2 with TRBJ2-1; 7 positions match TRBD1. The CDR3 covers 15 residues. The junction had 8 bases not matched to a gene; V was cut back by 3 bases and J by 6 bases. Germline-derived CDR1 and CDR2 are SGHTA and FQGNSA. The CDR3 DNA reads TGTGCCAGCAGCTTGCTGACAGGGAACGTCAATGAGCAGTTCTTC. This sequence encodes CASSLLTGNVNEQFF.

This clone showed up just a few times. The chain uses TRBV27 and TRBJ2-7; weak D call: TRBD2 (6 bases). The CDR3 extends over 14 amino acids. CDR1 and CDR2 from the germline V gene are MNHEY and SMNVEV (reference sequence). V gave up 3 bases and J gave up 3 bases, with 12 bases separating them. CDR3 loop: CASSFSGSDYEQYF. Written as DNA, the CDR3 is TGTGCCAGCAGTTTTTCCGGGAGTGACTACGAGCAGTACTTC.

The chain has TRBV2 and TRBJ1-2, with D possibly matching TRBD1 (5 bases). Germline CDR1 is SNHLY and CDR2 is FYNNEI. V was cut by 4 bases and J by 2 bases, with 5 bases left in between. CDR3 length: 12 amino acids. The CDR3 is CASSGQNYGYTF. CDR3 sequence (DNA): TGTGCCAGCAGTGGACAGAACTATGGCTACACCTTC.

The chain links TRBV6-6 to TRBJ2-7, with 8 bases lining up with TRBD2. This CDR3 region has 14 residues. V was pared by 0 bases and J by 6 bases, with 4 bases of the junction left unmatched. Germline V lookup: CDR1 MNHNY, CDR2 SVGAGI (reference sequence). The chain's CDR3 is CASSYSSGRGEQYF. The CDR3 nucleotides are TGTGCCAGCAGTTACTCGAGCGGGAGAGGCGAGCAGTACTTC.

The chain links TRBV5-1 to TRBJ1-3; no clear D gene. Germline CDR1 reads SGHRS; CDR2 reads YFSETQ. CDR3 length equals 15 residues. V was shortened by 2 bases and J by 0 bases, with 9 bases between the two germline ends. CDR3 coding DNA: TGCGCCAGCAGCTTTGGCAGTCTCTCTGGAAACACCATATATTTT. Protein: CASSFGSLSGNTIYF.

This clone was counted a few times. CDR3: CASSFTGGRQNEQFF. Written as DNA, the CDR3 is TGTGCCAGCAGTTTTACAGGGGGCAGGCAAAATGAGCAGTTCTTC. The chain joins TRBV27 to TRBJ2-1; 9 nucleotides agree with TRBD1. Germline V gene sequence: CDR1 MNHEY, CDR2 SMNVEV (reference sequence). The trim removed 3 bases at V and 7 bases at J, leaving 7 bases unmatched. The CDR3 has 15 residues.

This clone showed up just a few times. The chain recombines TRBV27 with TRBJ2-2; D is undetermined. The length of the CDR3 is 12 residues. Looked up from germline, CDR1 is MNHEY and CDR2 is SMNVEV (reference sequence). V gave up 5 bases and J gave up 2 bases, with 3 bases separating them. The CDR3 spells CASSVNTGELFF. The CDR3 DNA follows: TGTGCCAGCAGTGTCAACACCGGGGAGCTGTTTTTT.

Of note for this clone: The sample holds other DNA sequences that translate to the same CDR3. This chain links TRBV2 with TRBJ2-7; no firm D call. Germline CDR1 SNHLY, CDR2 FYNNEI. This CDR3 has 11 amino acids. The germline V and J ends were trimmed by 4 bases and 2 bases, with 3 bases remaining between them. In DNA form, the CDR3 reads TGTGCCAGCAGTGCCCCCTACGAGCAGTACTTC. Protein sequence: CASSAPYEQYF.

The table lists this clone with a count of one. CDR3 nucleotide sequence: TGTGCCAGCAGTGCCGGGACTGGTTATAGCAATCAGCCCCAGCATTTT. Translation gives CASSAGTGYSNQPQHF. This chain links TRBV6-1 with TRBJ1-5; perhaps TRBD1 as D (5 bases). Per germline, CDR1 MNHNS and CDR2 SASEGT. V lost 4 bases and J lost 0, with 13 bases in between. The CDR3 is 16 amino acids.

This clone showed up just once. The chain is built from TRBV11-2 and TRBJ1-1; tentative D call: TRBD1 (6 bases). CDR3 length: 15 amino acids. The V gene lost 8 bases and the J gene lost 4 bases, with 20 bases spanning the gap. The germline V gene encodes CDR1 SGHAT and CDR2 FQNNGV. The CDR3 is CASAALNRAGTEAFF. The CDR3 DNA is TGTGCCAGCGCCGCGCTAAACAGGGCAGGCACTGAAGCTTTCTTT.

The V gene is TRBV19, the J gene TRBJ2-6; possible D gene TRBD2, 6 bases. From germline, CDR1 is LNHDA and CDR2 SQIVND (reference sequence). V dropped 4 bases and J dropped 8 bases, with 12 bases sitting between them. The CDR3 is 14 residues long. CDR3 sequence reads: CASSTVGGTNVLTF. The CDR3 DNA reads TGTGCCAGTAGTACCGTCGGAGGGACCAACGTCCTGACTTTC.

The chain couples TRBV7-9 to TRBJ1-2, with D maybe TRBD1 (6 bases). The CDR3 runs to 15 residues. Looked up from germline, CDR1 is SEHNR and CDR2 is FQNEAQ (reference sequence). With 1 base removed from V and 6 bases from J, the gap between germline ends came to 15 bases. The CDR3: CASSLGNRVGDGYTF. The CDR3 coding sequence is TGTGCCAGCAGCTTAGGGAACAGGGTTGGAGATGGCTACACCTTC.

In this sample, this clone is large. The V call is TRBV28, the J call TRBJ2-7; a possible D gene is TRBD2 (5 bases). CDR3 length equals 12 residues. The V end was cut by 4 bases, the J end by 7 bases, with 11 bases between. Germline V gene data show CDR1 as MDHEN and CDR2 as SYDVKM. The CDR3 DNA reads as TGTGCCAGCAGTTGGGTAGAGGGAGAGCAGTACTTC. Translating gives CASSWVEGEQYF.

This chain links TRBV29-1 with TRBJ1-4, with 8 bases lining up with TRBD1. This CDR3 is 15 amino acids long. V dropped 4 bases and J dropped 4; count of bases not matched to a gene: 8. Germline V gene data show CDR1 as SQVTM and CDR2 as ANQGSEA. The CDR3 spells CSVVGRTGFNEKLFF. CDR3 coding DNA: TGCAGCGTTGTTGGGAGGACAGGGTTTAATGAAAAACTGTTTTTT.

Only one count was recorded for this clone. This sequence joins TRBV5-1 and TRBJ1-2; TRBD1 matches at 7 bases. V was clipped by 0 bases and J by 3 bases; unmatched bases: 8. The CDR3 sequence is 16 residues long. Germline CDR1 and CDR2: SGHRS and YFSETQ. CDR3 protein: CASSLGQGEAYYGYTF. The DNA of the CDR3 is TGCGCCAGCAGCTTGGGACAGGGAGAGGCCTACTATGGCTACACCTTC.

J is TRBJ2-7 and V is TRBV30; 9 bases are a match to TRBD1. Losses at the gene ends were 6 bases for V and 5 bases for J; bases not matched to a gene: 17. The CDR3 contains 16 residues. Germline V gene data show CDR1 as GTSNPN and CDR2 as SVGIG (reference sequence). The CDR3, as DNA: TGTGCCTGTACAACCCTCGGGACAGGGAAAAAGGACGAGCAGTACTTC. Its protein product is CACTTLGTGKKDEQYF.

The rearrangement joins TRBV18 to TRBJ1-1; D is uncertain. Germline V gene sequence: CDR1 KGHSH, CDR2 LQKENI. The ends were cut back, 6 bases at V and 3 bases at J, with 8 bases in the middle. The CDR3 spans 12 residues. CDR3 nucleotides: TGTGCCAGCTCCACGCTAGACACTGAAGCTTTCTTT. It codes for CASSTLDTEAFF.

The genes are TRBV2 and TRBJ1-1; D is unclear. Per the germline V gene, CDR1 is SNHLY and CDR2 is FYNNEI. The CDR3 sequence is 12 residues long. Trimming removed 7 bases from V and 1 base from J, with 7 bases in between. The CDR3 nucleotides read TGTGCCAGCAACCGAGAGAACACTGAAGCTTTCTTT. Translating gives CASNRENTEAFF.

The J gene is TRBJ2-3, the V gene TRBV18; the match to TRBD1 covers 8 bases. The CDR3 loop spans 15 amino acids. Germline CDR1 KGHSH, CDR2 LQKENI. J was trimmed by 2 bases and V by 3 bases; bases with no gene match: 4. This CDR3 is CASSPQGANTDTQYF. In DNA form, the CDR3 reads TGTGCCAGCTCACCCCAGGGGGCGAACACAGATACGCAGTATTTT.

J is TRBJ2-7 and V is TRBV19, with D perhaps TRBD1 (5 bases). Per germline, CDR1 LNHDA and CDR2 SQIVND (reference sequence). V gave up 7 bases and J gave up 0 bases, with 19 bases separating them. This CDR3 is built from 16 residues. The CDR3 protein is CASNINGRESSYEQYF. The CDR3 DNA follows: TGTGCCAGTAATATCAATGGCAGGGAAAGCTCCTACGAGCAGTACTTC. Looking up the rest from reference TRBV19 and TRBJ2-7 gives the full variable domain: DGGITQSPKYLFRKEGQNVTLSCEQNLNHDAMYWYRQDPGQGLRLIYYSQIVNDFQKGDIAEGYSVSREKKESFPLTVTSAQKNPTAFYLCASNINGRESSYEQYFGPGTRLTVT.

The rearrangement uses TRBV4-3 and TRBJ2-3; D not resolved. V was trimmed by 0 bases and J by 2 bases, leaving 9 bases between them. The CDR3 runs to 15 residues. CDR1 LGHNA and CDR2 YSLEER come from the germline V gene. The CDR3 bases are TGCGCCAGCAGCCAAGAACGGCTTGACACAGATACGCAGTATTTT. Its translation: CASSQERLDTDTQYF.